The source of this T cell receptor (beta chain) is a study of blood T cell repertoires in COVID-19. Study-wide background: There were acute and convalescent COVID-19 samples, and they came from the United States, Italy and Spain.

Assay: immunoSEQ multiplex PCR; the TCRdb copy retains only in-frame clones and omits some. The profile shows about 250,000 clones, 80% to 90% of them singletons. The participants were between about 18 and 90 years old and came from 24 US areas. The CDR3 totals 13 residues. Trimming left V 5 bases short and J 9 bases short, with 11 bases between. The material sequenced was PBMCs or T cells enriched from blood (not recorded which). The clonotype originates from a woman aged 18-35 years who had recovered from COVID-19. The chain recombines TRBV12-3 or TRBV12-4 with TRBJ1-6, with D tentatively TRBD1 (5 bases). CDR3 nucleotide sequence: TGTGCCAGCAGTCCGGACATCTTTTCACCCCTCCACTTT. Its protein product is CASSPDIFSPLHF.